Listed below are T cell receptor beta chains from one sample, sequenced in a study of T-cell reconstitution after alpha-beta-depleted transplantation in children. TCRdb re-called the PCR reads with MiXCR, one entry per CDR3 protein. The data contain some 840,000 distinct CDR3 sequences, approximately 15% of them singletons. The material sequenced was PBMCs, mostly from graft donor cells, taken 360 days after TCRalphabeta/CD19-depleted stem cell transplant. These receptors were collected from a male patient younger than 18 who had a stem cell transplant for acute lymphoblastic leukemia, so the T cells may come from the graft donor. Each CDR3 is given with its conserved first and last residue. Each record gives: J gene, V gene, CDR3 protein.

TRBJ2-5 | TRBV2 | CASSEETLQETQYF
TRBJ2-1 | TRBV4-1 | CASSHSFGREEILYNEQFF
TRBJ1-1 | TRBV4-1 | CASSQGFMNTEAFF
TRBJ1-4 | TRBV20-1 | CSASPGGAGSKLFF
TRBJ2-1 | TRBV27 | CASSLLPRSSNEQFF
TRBJ2-1 | TRBV11-1 | CASSLGQGGYNEQFF
TRBJ1-1 | TRBV14 | CASSQSVGNEAFF
TRBJ2-4 | TRBV12-3/TRBV12-4 | CASSFYQNIQYF
TRBJ2-3 | TRBV7-3 | CASSLIVSPRTSGRADTQYF
TRBJ2-1 | TRBV4-1 | CASSEDGLSYNEQFF
TRBJ2-1 | TRBV4-1 | CASSQDLAGVLEQFF
TRBJ2-7 | TRBV29-1 | CSVESGPYEQYF
TRBJ2-3 | TRBV25-1 | CASSESLRLAGVADTQYF
TRBJ2-1 | TRBV29-1 | CSARLAVDYNEQFF
TRBJ2-7 | TRBV12-3/TRBV12-4 | CASSLSTSGRGIEQYF
TRBJ1-2 | TRBV5-1 | CASNPSVNYGYTF
TRBJ2-1 | TRBV4-1 | CASSRYGLVNEQFF
TRBJ2-3 | TRBV5-1 | CASSLISASGNADTQYF
TRBJ1-1 | TRBV7-9 | CASSPRRGGTEAFF
TRBJ2-1 | TRBV29-1 | CSATGGSVMVEQFF
TRBJ2-7 | TRBV6-5 | CASSYSSSQIEQYF
TRBJ2-7 | TRBV4-1 | CASSQVIGAYEQYF
TRBJ2-2 | TRBV15 | CATRFQGTGELFF